The rows below give T cell receptor beta chains drawn from one sample of a study of cytomegalovirus exposure and HLA in healthy donors. TCRdb keeps only in-frame clones here, not all; method: immunoSEQ multiplex PCR. This repertoire shows around 130,000 clones, about four fifths found once; its top ten account for approximately 2.2%. Sequencing was performed on PBMCs. These receptors were obtained from a woman in her forties in good health and CMV-seronegative. CDR3s include the opening cysteine and the closing phenylalanine or tryptophan. The D gene is left open where the match is weak. Only part of the rows carry a size: once, few, many, or a class if the clone is expanded.

v_gene	j_gene	abundance	d_gene	CDR3aa	CDR3nt
TRBV11-3	TRBJ2-2	.	TRBD1	CASSLGQFPGELFF	TGTGCCAGCAGCTTGGGACAGTTCCCCGGGGAGCTGTTTTTT
TRBV7-9	TRBJ2-1	.	TRBD2	CASSPGGGRRGNEQFF	TGTGCCAGCAGCCCAGGCGGGGGGCGAAGGGGCAATGAGCAGTTCTTC
TRBV4-1	TRBJ1-1	few	.	CASSQLQGDTEAFF	TGCGCCAGCAGCCAGTTACAAGGGGACACTGAAGCTTTCTTT
TRBV7-9	TRBJ1-2	.	.	CASSVRGRGPGGYTF	TGTGCCAGCAGCGTAAGGGGCAGGGGCCCGGGGGGCTACACCTTC
TRBV5-8	TRBJ2-7	.	.	CASSPLGGAYEQYF	TGTGCCAGCAGCCCACTAGGGGGGGCGTACGAGCAGTACTTC
TRBV7-9	TRBJ1-1	.	.	CASSPMGRQVGNTEAFF	TGTGCCAGCAGCCCGATGGGCAGACAGGTCGGCAACACTGAAGCTTTCTTT
TRBV19	TRBJ2-7	.	TRBD1	CASSMTGGMYEQYF	TGTGCCAGTAGTATGACAGGGGGCATGTACGAGCAGTACTTC
TRBV7-2	TRBJ2-2	.	.	CASSSLLEEYTGELFF	TGTGCCAGCAGCTCCCTCCTTGAGGAGTACACCGGGGAGCTGTTTTTT
TRBV29-1	TRBJ1-2	.	.	CSAFRPGYGYTF	TGCAGCGCCTTCCGTCCAGGCTATGGCTACACCTTC
TRBV12-5	TRBJ2-5	.	TRBD1	CASGLEPTGVRETQYF	TGTGCTAGTGGTTTAGAACCGACAGGGGTAAGAGAGACCCAGTACTTC
TRBV18	TRBJ2-7	few	TRBD1	CASSPDRARSSYEQYF	TGTGCCAGCTCACCCGACAGGGCGAGGAGCTCCTACGAGCAGTACTTC